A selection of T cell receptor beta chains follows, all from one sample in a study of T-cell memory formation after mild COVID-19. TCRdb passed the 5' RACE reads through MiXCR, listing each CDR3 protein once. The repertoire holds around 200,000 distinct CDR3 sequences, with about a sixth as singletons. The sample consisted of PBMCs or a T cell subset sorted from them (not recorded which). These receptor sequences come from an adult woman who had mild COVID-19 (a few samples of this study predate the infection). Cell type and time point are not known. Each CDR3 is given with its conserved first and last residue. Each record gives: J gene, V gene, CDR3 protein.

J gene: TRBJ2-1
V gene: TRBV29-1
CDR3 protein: CSVHGREQWGEQFF

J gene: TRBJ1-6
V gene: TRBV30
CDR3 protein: CAWSAAGTGGKFSPLHF

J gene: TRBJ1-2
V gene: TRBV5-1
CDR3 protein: CASSPTSGQAVGGYTF

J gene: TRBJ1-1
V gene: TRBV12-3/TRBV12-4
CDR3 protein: CASSFRQGRTEAFF

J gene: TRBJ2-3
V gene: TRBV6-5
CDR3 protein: CASSYRGTGRNTQYF

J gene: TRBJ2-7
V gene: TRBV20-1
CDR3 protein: CSAGGGGTPRRYEQYF

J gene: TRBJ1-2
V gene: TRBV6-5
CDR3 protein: CASSPQGFSYGYTF

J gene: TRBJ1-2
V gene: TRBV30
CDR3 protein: CAWTQGSGYTF

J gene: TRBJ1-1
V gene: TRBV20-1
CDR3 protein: CSARESGTGRGFF

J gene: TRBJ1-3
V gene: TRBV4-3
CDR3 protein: CASSQTPPGQGFGNTIYF

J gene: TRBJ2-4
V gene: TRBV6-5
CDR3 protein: CASRPRQGKGTKNIQYF

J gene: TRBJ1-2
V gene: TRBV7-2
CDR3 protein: CASSLGAGANYGYTF

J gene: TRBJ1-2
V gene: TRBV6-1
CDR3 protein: CASSEGGAGNYGYTF

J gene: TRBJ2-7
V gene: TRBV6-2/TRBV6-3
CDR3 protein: CASRRASGDEQYF

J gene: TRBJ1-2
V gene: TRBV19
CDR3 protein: CASSARGFSGYTF

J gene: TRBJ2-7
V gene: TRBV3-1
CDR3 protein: CASRQTSGEQYF

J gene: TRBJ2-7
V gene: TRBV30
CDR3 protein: CAWSVGGTLYEQYF

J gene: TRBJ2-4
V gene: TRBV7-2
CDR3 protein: CASSFGAQLAKNIQYF

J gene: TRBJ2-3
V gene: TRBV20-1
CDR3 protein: CSAGIGGSSGTTDTQYF

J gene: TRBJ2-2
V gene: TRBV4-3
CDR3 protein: CAAAFGVNTGELFF

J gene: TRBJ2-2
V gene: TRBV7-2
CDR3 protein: CASTLLRDTGELFF

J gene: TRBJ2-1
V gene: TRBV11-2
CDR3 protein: CASSFRPGAGGSYNEQFF

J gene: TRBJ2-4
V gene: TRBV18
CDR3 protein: CASSGPERNIQYF

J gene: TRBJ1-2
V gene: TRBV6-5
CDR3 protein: CASSYGAGGYTF

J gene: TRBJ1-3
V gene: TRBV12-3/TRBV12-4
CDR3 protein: CASSQTGQSSGNTIYF

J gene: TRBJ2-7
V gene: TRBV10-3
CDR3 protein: CAISESGGQYF

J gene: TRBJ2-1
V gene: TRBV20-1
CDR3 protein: CSAFAGGPHNEQFF

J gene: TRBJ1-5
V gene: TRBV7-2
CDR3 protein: CASSSTNQPQHF

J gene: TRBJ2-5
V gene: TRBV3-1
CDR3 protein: CASRWWQARGDQETQYF

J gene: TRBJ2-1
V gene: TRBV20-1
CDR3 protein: CSAREPRTGRDEQFF

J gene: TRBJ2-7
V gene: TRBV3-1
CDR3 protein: CASSHGTVSYEQYF

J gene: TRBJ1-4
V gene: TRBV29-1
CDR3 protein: CSATPEATNEKLFF

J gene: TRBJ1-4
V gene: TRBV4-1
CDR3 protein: CASSQDPRPATNEKLFF

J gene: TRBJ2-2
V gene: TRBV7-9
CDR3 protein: CASSSNAGLRGYRAGELFF

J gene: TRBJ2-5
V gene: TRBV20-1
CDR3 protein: CSASEDQYQETQYF

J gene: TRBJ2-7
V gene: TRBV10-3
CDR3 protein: CAISAGREQYF

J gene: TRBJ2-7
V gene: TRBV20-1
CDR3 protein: CSARGGRSSYEQYF

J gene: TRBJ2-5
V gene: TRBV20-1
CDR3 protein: CSATPGVREETQYF

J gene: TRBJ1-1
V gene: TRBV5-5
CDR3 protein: CASSLATNRISEAFF

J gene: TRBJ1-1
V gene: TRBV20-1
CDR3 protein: CSAKTLTGYDTEAFF

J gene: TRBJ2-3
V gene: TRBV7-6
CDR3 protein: CASSRAADTQYF

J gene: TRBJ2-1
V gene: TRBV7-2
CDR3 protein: CASSLAAASGSYNEQFF

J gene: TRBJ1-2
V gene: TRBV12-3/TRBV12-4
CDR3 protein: CASSLPNYGYTF

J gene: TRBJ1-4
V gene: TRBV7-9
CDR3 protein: CASTSGQAANEKLFF

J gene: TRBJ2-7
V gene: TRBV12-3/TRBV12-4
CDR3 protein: CASSYRTSSYSYEQYF

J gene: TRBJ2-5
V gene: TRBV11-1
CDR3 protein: CASSLARVLGETQYF

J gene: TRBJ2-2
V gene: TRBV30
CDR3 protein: CAWSKGQGLTGELFF

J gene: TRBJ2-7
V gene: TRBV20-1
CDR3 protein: CSARRGSGGAVYEQYF

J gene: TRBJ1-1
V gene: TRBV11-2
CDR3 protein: CASSPFIGGNTEAFF

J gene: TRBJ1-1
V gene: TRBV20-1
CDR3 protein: CSARDLMATEAFF

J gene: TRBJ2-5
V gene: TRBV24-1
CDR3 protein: CATSDLGPGRQETQYF

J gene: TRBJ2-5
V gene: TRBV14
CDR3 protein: CASSQVNSRQKETQYF

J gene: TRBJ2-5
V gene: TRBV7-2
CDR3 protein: CASSLGWGNQETQYF

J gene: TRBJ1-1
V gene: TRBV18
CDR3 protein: CASSPGQRETEAFF

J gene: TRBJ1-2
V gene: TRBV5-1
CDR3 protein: CASSWGGQGSYGYTF

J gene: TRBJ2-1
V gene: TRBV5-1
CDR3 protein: CASMTAGGDEQFF

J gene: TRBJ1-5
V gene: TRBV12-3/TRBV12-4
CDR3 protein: CASSFRQGAGQPQHF

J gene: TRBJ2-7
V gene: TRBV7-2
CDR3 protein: CASSLDSGSNEQYF

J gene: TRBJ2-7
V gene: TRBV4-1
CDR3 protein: CASSQDGRNRAYEQYF